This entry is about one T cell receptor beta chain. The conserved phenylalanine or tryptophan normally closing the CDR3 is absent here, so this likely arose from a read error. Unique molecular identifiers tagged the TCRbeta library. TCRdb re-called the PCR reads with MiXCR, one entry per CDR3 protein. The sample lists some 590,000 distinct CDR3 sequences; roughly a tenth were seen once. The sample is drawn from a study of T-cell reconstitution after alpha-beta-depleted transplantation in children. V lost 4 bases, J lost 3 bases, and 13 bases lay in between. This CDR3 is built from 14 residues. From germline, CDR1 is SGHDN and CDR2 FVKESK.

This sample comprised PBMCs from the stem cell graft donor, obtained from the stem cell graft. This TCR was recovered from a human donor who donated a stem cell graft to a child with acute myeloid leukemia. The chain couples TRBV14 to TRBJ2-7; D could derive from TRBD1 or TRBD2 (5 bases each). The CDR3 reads CASSPLGTSYEQYS. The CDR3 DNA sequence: TGTGCCAGCAGCCCCTTAGGGACGAGCTACGAGCAGTACTCC.